This TCR beta chain comes out of a study of immune evolution from preneoplasia to lung adenocarcinoma. Study overall: HLA loss of heterozygosity: roughly 6.6% AIS, about 15% MIA, over 30% ADC, none AAH. The study's findings and limits: T cell clonality was higher in KRAS-mutant than EGFR-mutant or wild-type nodules. Top clone share appeared to fall from AAH through AIS, MIA, adenocarcinoma.

Trimming stripped 3 bases from V and 4 bases from J, with 10 bases between. This CDR3 spans 13 amino acids. Per the germline V gene, CDR1 is SGHVS and CDR2 is FNYEAQ. Resections took place in Japan or China from about 2014 to 2018. Comments on this clone: The antigen remains unidentified.

Produced via immunoSEQ multiplex PCR; TCRdb's table is partial and in-frame only. The table includes some 10,000 clones, 86% detected once. The chain employs TRBV7-6 and TRBJ2-7, with a tentative D call TRBD1 (6 bases). Sequenced material: FFPE invasive lung adenocarcinoma tissue. The TCR comes from a person between 65 and 79 years old with invasive lung adenocarcinoma. The CDR3 here is CASSFRDIYEQYF. CDR3 DNA sequence: TGTGCCAGCAGCTTCCGGGACATTTACGAGCAGTACTTC.